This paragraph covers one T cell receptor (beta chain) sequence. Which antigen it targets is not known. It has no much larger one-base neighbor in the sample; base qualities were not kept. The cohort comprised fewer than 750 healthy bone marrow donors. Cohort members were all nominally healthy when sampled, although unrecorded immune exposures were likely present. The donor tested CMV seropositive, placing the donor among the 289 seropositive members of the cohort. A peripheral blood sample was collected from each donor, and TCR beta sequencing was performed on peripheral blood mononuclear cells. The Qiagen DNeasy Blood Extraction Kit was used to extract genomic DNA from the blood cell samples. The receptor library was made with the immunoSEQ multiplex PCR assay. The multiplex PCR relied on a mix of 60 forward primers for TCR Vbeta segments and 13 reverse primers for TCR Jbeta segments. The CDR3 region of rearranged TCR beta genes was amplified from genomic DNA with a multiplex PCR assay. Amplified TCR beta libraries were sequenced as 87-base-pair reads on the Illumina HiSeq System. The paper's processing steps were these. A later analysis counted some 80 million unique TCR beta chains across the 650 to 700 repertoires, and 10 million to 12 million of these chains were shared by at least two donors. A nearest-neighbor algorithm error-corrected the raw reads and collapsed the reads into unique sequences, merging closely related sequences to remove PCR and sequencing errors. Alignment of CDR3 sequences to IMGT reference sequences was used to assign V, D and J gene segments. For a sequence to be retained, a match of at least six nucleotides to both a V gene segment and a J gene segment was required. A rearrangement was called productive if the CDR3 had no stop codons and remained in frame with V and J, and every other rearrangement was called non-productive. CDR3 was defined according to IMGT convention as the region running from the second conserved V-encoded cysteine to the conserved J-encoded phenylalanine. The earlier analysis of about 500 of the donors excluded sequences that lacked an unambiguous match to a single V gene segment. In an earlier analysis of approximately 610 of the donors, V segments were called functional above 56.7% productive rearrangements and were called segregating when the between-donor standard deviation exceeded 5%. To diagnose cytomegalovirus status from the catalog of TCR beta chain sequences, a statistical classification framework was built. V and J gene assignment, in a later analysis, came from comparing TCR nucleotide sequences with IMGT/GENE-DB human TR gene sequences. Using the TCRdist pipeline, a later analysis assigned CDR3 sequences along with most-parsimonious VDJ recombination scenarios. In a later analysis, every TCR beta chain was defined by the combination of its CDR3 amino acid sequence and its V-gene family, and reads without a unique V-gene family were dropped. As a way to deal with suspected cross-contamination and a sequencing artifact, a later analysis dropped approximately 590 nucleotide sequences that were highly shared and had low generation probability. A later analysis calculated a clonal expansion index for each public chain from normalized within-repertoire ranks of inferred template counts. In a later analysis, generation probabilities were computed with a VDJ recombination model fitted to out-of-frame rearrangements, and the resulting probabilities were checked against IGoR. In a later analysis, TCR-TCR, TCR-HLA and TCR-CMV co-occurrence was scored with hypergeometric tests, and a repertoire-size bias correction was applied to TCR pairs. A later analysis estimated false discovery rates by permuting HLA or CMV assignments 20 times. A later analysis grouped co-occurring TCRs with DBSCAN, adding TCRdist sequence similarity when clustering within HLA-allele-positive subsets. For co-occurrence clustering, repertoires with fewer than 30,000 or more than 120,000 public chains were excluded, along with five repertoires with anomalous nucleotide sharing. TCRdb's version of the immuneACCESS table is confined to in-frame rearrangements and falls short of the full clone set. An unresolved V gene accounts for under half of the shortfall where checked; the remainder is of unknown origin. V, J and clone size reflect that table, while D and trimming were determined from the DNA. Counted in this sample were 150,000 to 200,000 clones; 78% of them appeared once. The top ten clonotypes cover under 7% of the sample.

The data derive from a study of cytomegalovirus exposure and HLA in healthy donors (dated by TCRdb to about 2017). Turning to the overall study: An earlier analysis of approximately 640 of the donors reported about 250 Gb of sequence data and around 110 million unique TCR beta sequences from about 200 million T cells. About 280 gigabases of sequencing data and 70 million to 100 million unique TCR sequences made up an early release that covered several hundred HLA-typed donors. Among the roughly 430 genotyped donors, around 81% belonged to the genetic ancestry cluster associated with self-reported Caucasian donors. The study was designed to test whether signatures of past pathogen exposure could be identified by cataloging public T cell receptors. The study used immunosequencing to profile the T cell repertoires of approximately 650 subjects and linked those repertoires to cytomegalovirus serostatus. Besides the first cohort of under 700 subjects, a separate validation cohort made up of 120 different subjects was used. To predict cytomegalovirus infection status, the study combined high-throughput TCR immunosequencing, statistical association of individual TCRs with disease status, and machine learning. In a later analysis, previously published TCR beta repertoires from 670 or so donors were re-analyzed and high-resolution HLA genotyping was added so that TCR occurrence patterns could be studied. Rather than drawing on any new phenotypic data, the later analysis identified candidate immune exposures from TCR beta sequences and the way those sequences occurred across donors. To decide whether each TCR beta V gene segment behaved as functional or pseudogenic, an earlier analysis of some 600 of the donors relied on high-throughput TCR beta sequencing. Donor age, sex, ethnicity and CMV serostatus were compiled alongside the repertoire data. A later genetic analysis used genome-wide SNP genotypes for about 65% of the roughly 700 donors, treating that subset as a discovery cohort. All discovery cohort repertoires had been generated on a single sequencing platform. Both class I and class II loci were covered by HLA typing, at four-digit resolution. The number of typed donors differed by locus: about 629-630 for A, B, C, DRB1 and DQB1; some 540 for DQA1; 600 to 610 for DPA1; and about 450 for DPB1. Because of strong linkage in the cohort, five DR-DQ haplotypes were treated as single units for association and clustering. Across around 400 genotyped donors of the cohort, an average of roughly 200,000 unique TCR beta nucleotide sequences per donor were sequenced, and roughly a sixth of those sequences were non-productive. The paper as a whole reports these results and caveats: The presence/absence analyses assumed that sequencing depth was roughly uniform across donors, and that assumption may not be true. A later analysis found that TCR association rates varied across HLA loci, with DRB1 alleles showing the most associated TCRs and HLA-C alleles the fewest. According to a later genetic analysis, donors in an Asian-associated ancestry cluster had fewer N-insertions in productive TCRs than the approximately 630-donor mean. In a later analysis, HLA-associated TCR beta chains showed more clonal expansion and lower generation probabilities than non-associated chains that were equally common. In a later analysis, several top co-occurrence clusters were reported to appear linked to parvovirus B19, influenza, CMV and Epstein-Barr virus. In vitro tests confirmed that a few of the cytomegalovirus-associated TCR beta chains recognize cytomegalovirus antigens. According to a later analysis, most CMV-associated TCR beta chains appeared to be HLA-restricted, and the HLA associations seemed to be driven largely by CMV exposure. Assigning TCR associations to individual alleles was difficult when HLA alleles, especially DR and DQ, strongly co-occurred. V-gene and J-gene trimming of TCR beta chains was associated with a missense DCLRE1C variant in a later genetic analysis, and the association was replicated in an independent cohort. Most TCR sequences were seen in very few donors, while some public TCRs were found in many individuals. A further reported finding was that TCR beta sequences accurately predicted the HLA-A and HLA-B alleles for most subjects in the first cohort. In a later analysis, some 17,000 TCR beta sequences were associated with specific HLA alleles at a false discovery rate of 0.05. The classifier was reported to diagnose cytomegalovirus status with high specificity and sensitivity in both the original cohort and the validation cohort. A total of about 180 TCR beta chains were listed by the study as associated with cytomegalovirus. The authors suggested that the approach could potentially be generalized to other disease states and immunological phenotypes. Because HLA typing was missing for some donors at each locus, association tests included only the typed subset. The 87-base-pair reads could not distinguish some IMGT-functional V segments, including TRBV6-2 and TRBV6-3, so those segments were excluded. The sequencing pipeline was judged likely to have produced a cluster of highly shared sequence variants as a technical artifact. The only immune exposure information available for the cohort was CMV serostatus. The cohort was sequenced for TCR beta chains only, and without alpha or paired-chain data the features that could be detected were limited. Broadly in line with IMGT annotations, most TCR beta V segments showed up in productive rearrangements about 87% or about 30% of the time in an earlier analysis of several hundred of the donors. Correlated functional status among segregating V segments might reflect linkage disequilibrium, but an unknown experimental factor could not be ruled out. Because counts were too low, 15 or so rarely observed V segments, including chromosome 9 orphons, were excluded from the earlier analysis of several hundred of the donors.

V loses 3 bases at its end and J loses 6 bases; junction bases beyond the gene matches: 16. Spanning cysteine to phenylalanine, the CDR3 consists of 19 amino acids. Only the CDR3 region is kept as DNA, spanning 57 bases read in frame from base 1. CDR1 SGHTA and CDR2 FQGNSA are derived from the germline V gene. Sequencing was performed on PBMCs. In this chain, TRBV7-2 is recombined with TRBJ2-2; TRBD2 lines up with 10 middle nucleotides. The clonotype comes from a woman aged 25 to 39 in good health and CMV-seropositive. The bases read TGTGCCAGCAGCTTCTTAGCGGGGGGAGCCTGGAGGGCCCCCGGGGAGCTGTTTTTT. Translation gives CASSFLAGGAWRAPGELFF.